Presented here are 22 T cell receptor beta chains from one specimen sequenced in a study of T cells after posttransplantation cyclophosphamide. Cyclophosphamide on days +3 and +4 followed busulfan-fludarabine conditioning and a marrow graft. Repertoires were generated with immunoSEQ multiplex PCR, while TCRdb's copy carries only in-frame clones and drops some. The sample has thousands of clones, roughly 76% seen once. Sequencing was performed on PBMCs, taken after allogeneic stem cell transplant with posttransplant cyclophosphamide. The receptors shown here come from a male patient in his sixties who received an allogeneic stem cell transplant from an unrelated donor, was CMV-positive, and had no GVHD. The graft donor may be the source of some T cells.

The gene calls are TRBV27 and TRBJ1-2, with D perhaps matching TRBD1 (5 bases). The ends were cut back, 10 bases at V and 1 base at J, with 13 bases in the middle. The CDR3 sequence is 13 residues long. Germline CDR1 is MNHEY and CDR2 is SMNVEV (reference sequence). CDR3: CATGGGGNYGYTF. CDR3 DNA sequence: TGTGCCACGGGCGGGGGTGGTAACTATGGCTACACCTTC.

This rearrangement joins TRBV10-1 to TRBJ1-6, with 11 bases matching TRBD1. CDR3 size: 15 residues. V lost 2 bases to trimming and J lost 6 bases; unmatched junction nucleotides: 0. Germline values: CDR1 WNHNN, CDR2 SYGVQD (reference sequence). The CDR3 sequence: CASSEGTGGNSPLHF. In DNA, the CDR3 is TGCGCCAGCAGTGAGGGGACAGGGGGTAATTCACCCCTCCACTTT.

This chain joins TRBV5-4 and TRBJ2-3; 9 bases fit TRBD1. The V gene end was trimmed by 3 bases and the J gene end by 13 bases; junction bases not matched to a gene: 12. The CDR3 is made up of 14 amino acids. Germline-derived CDR1 and CDR2 are SGHNT and YYREEE (reference sequence). Here the CDR3 reads CASSSGTGSVGKYF. CDR3 in DNA: TGTGCCAGCAGCTCCGGGACAGGGTCGGTGGGGAAGTATTTT.

This clone was observed once. This sequence joins TRBV5-1 and TRBJ2-2, with 9 bases matching TRBD2. Germline loops: CDR1 SGHRS, CDR2 YFSETQ. The ends lost 5 bases at V and 3 bases at J; junction bases unmatched: 23. This CDR3 contains 21 residues. For the CDR3, the DNA is TGCGCCAGCAGGACTAGCGGTTCGATAACGGTCTATGGGAGCCACACCGGGGAGCTGTTTTTT. Its protein product is CASRTSGSITVYGSHTGELFF.

The chain uses TRBV13 and TRBJ1-2, with TRBD1 identical over 7 bases. The germline gives CDR1 PRHDT, CDR2 FYEKMQ (reference sequence). With 4 bases clipped from V and 2 bases from J, the junction kept 1 base outside the gene matches. The CDR3 contains 13 residues. The CDR3 DNA is TGTGCCAGCAGCTACAGGGGCAACTATGGCTACACCTTC. This codes for CASSYRGNYGYTF.

The rearrangement uses TRBV28 and TRBJ2-7; TRBD1 matches at 9 bases. The junction had 7 bases not matched to a gene; V was cut back by 6 bases and J by 4 bases. CDR1 is MDHEN and CDR2 is SYDVKM in the germline V gene. The CDR3 extends over 14 amino acids. CDR3 DNA sequence: TGTGCCAGCAGCTCCGGGACAGGGCTTTACGAGCAGTACTTC. It encodes CASSSGTGLYEQYF. The full variable domain, with the rest looked up from reference TRBV28 and TRBJ2-7, is DVKVTQSSRYLVKRTGEKVFLECVQDMDHENMFWYRQDPGLGLRLIYFSYDVKMKEKGDIPEGYSVSREKKERFSLILESASTNQTSMYLCASSSGTGLYEQYFGPGTRLTVT.

The chain employs TRBV4-1 and TRBJ2-3; TRBD2 might be the D (6 bases). This CDR3 has 15 residues. Per the germline V gene, CDR1 is MGHRA and CDR2 is YSYEKL. Trimming removed 3 bases from V and 0 bases from J, with 10 bases in between. The CDR3 reads CASSQGLVSTDTQYF. The CDR3 DNA reads TGCGCCAGCAGCCAGGGACTGGTTAGCACAGATACGCAGTATTTT.

The chain joins TRBV7-8 to TRBJ2-7, with a tentative D call TRBD1 (5 bases). The CDR3 is made up of 14 amino acids. Trimming took off 1 base at V and 4 bases at J, with 11 bases between the two ends. CDR1 is SGHVS and CDR2 is FQNEAQ in the germline V gene. The CDR3 spells CASSLVGRAYEQYF. As DNA, the CDR3 is TGTGCCAGCAGCTTAGTAGGCAGGGCGTACGAGCAGTACTTC.

In DNA, the CDR3 is TGTGCCAGCAGCTTTAGGACTAGGAACACCGGGGAGCTGTTTTTT. This encodes CASSFRTRNTGELFF. The rearrangement joins TRBV5-6 to TRBJ2-2; the match to TRBD2 covers 7 bases. The junction had 2 bases not matched to a gene; V was cut back by 2 bases and J by 1 base. CDR3 length equals 15 residues. Germline V lookup: CDR1 SGHDT, CDR2 YYEEEE.

This clone was detected only a few times. V usage is TRBV5-4 and J usage is TRBJ2-1; D possibly corresponds to TRBD2 (5 bases). V was clipped by 2 bases and J by 7 bases, with 16 bases between them. This CDR3 is 15 amino acids long. Germline V gene lookup returns CDR1 SGHNT and CDR2 YYREEE (reference sequence). For the CDR3, the DNA is TGTGCCAGCAGCTTTTACGGGGTTGGTACGAATGAGCAGTTCTTC. Encoded protein: CASSFYGVGTNEQFF.

This sequence joins TRBV29-1 and TRBJ2-3; 13 nucleotides align to TRBD2. There are 15 residues in the CDR3. Germline V gene data show CDR1 as SQVTM and CDR2 as ANQGSEA. The junction had 5 bases not matched to a gene; V was cut back by 1 base and J by 7 bases. CDR3: CSVEVTSGGVNTQYF. The DNA for the CDR3 is TGCAGCGTTGAAGTTACTAGCGGGGGGGTAAATACGCAGTATTTT.

This chain links TRBV28 with TRBJ2-4, with TRBD2 identical over 9 bases. V shed 7 bases and J 0 bases; nucleotides not matched to a gene: 7. The V gene's germline CDR1 is MDHEN and CDR2 SYDVKM. The CDR3 has 16 amino acids. The CDR3 spells CASIDSGSRAKNIQYF. The DNA of the CDR3 is TGTGCCAGCATAGATAGCGGGAGCCGAGCCAAAAACATTCAGTACTTC.

This clone is medium-sized (0.01 to 0.1%) in the sample. J is TRBJ2-1 and V is TRBV28; tentative D call: TRBD2 (6 bases). The germline V gene encodes CDR1 MDHEN and CDR2 SYDVKM. CDR3 size: 15 residues. Trimming cost V 5 bases and J 0 bases, with 11 bases left between them. The CDR3 spells CASSTYGSSYNEQFF. In nucleotides, the CDR3 is TGTGCCAGCAGTACTTACGGGAGCTCCTACAATGAGCAGTTCTTC.

This clone ranks as large. The rearrangement uses TRBV6-7 and TRBJ2-3; TRBD2 matches 12 bases. TRBV6-7 is an ORF for which the function is uncertain. The J segment lost 0 bases and the V segment lost 6 bases, leaving 10 bases of the junction unmatched. This CDR3 spans 18 amino acids. In DNA, the CDR3 is TGTGCCAGCAGGATGGGGACTAGCGGGTCCTCTAGCACAGATACGCAGTATTTT. Its translation is CASRMGTSGSSSTDTQYF.

The genes are TRBV5-1 and TRBJ2-5, with D maybe TRBD2 (7 bases). The CDR3 length is 14 residues. Germline CDR1 SGHRS, CDR2 YFSETQ. Trimming stripped 4 bases from V and 4 bases from J, with 14 bases between. The CDR3 reads CASSRGGVRETQYF. As DNA, the CDR3 is TGCGCCAGCAGCCGAGGGGGGGTCCGAGAGACCCAGTACTTC. Full variable domain (remainder filled in from reference TRBV5-1 and TRBJ2-5): KAGVTQTPRYLIKTRGQQVTLSCSPISGHRSVSWYQQTPGQGLQFLFEYFSETQRNKGNFPGRFSGRQFSNSRSEMNVSTLELGDSALYLCASSRGGVRETQYFGPGTRLLVL.

The V gene is TRBV6-1, the J gene TRBJ1-1, with D unclear. Trimming took 10 bases from V and 2 from J, leaving 20 bases between them. Germline V lookup: CDR1 MNHNS, CDR2 SASEGT. CDR3 length: 15 residues. Here the CDR3 reads CATRRVVPPNTEAFF. The CDR3 DNA is TGTGCCACCCGGCGGGTTGTCCCCCCTAACACTGAAGCTTTCTTT.

The genes are TRBV19 and TRBJ2-1; weak D call: TRBD2 (5 bases). Germline V lookup: CDR1 LNHDA, CDR2 SQIVND (reference sequence). The CDR3 runs to 17 residues. Trimming left V 8 bases short and J 0 bases short, with 20 bases between. The CDR3 sequence is CASRTRGSLSSYNEQFF. DNA of the CDR3: TGTGCCAGTCGGACCCGAGGGTCCCTAAGCTCCTACAATGAGCAGTTCTTC.

The chain is built from TRBV7-2 and TRBJ2-1, with 9 bases lining up with TRBD2. V shed 3 bases and J 6 bases; nucleotides not matched to a gene: 3. Germline CDR1 is SGHTA and CDR2 is FQGNSA. The CDR3 has 14 amino acids. CDR3 sequence reads: CASSLGTSINEQFF. The CDR3 DNA reads as TGTGCCAGCAGCTTGGGGACTAGCATCAATGAGCAGTTCTTC.

The genes are TRBV5-1 and TRBJ2-2, with TRBD2 matching over 7 bases. CDR3 length equals 17 residues. V gave up 0 bases and J gave up 4 bases; unmatched junction bases: 9. Germline CDR1 reads SGHRS; CDR2 reads YFSETQ. The CDR3: CASSLAVAGAGTGELFF. The CDR3 DNA is TGCGCCAGCAGCTTGGCAGTAGCGGGCGCTGGCACCGGGGAGCTGTTTTTT.

This chain connects TRBV6-5 to TRBJ2-7, with D uncertain. Trimming removed 10 bases at V and 0 bases at J, with 13 bases between. CDR1 is MNHEY, CDR2 SVGAGI, per germline. The CDR3 is made up of 13 amino acids. CDR3 protein: CATSTEFSYEQYF. The CDR3 coding sequence is TGTGCCACCTCGACTGAGTTCTCCTACGAGCAGTACTTC.

This chain links TRBV7-9 with TRBJ2-7; TRBD1 is a possible D gene (5 bases). Deletions cut 5 bases from V and 2 bases from J, with 25 bases between. Germline V CDR1 and CDR2: SEHNR, FQNEAQ (reference sequence). There are 18 residues in the CDR3. The CDR3 bases are TGTGCCAGCAGCCCACAGGTTGGGAAGGTAGTCCCCCCCTACGAGCAGTACTTC. Protein sequence: CASSPQVGKVVPPYEQYF.

The rearrangement uses TRBV7-2 and TRBJ2-1; D is unclear. Trimming stripped 3 bases from V and 0 bases from J, with 9 bases between. CDR1 is SGHTA and CDR2 is FQGNSA in the germline V gene. The CDR3 has 15 residues. The CDR3 nucleotides read TGTGCCAGCAGCTTTACCGCCTACTCCTACAATGAGCAGTTCTTC. It encodes CASSFTAYSYNEQFF.